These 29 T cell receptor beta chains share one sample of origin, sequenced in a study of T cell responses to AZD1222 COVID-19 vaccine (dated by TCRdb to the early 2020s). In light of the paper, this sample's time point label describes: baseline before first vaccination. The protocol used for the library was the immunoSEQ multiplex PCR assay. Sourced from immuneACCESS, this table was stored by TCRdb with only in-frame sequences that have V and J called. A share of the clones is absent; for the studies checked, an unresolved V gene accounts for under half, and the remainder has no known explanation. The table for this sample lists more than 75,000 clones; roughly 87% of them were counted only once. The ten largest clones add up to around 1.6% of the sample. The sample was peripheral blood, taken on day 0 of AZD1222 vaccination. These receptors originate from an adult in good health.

The CDR3 sequence: CASSHQGREAFF. The CDR3 coding sequence is TGTGCCAGCAGCCACCAGGGCAGGGAAGCTTTCTTT. This chain connects TRBV3-1 (or the pseudogene TRBV3-2) to TRBJ1-1; D might be TRBD1 (5 bases). The CDR3 loop spans 12 amino acids. Germline V gene data show CDR1 as LGHDT and CDR2 as YNNKEL (reference sequence). V lost 3 bases and J 8 bases, leaving 10 bases between the germline ends.

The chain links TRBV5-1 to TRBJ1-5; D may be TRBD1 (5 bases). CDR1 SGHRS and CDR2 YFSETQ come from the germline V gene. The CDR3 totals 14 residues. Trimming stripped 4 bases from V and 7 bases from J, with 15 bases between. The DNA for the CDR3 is TGCGCCAGCAGCCCGATCTGGGGGGACCAGCCCCAGCATTTT. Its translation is CASSPIWGDQPQHF.

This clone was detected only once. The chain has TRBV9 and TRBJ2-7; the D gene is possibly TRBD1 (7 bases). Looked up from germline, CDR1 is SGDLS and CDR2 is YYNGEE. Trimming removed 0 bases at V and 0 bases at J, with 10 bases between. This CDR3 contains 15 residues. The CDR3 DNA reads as TGTGCCAGCAGCGTAGGCGGGGACAGCTCCTACGAGCAGTACTTC. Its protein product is CASSVGGDSSYEQYF. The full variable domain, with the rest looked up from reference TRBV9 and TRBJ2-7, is DSGVTQTPKHLITATGQRVTLRCSPRSGDLSVYWYQQSLDQGLQFLIQYYNGEERAKGNILERFSAQQFPDLHSELNLSSLELGDSALYFCASSVGGDSSYEQYFGPGTRLTVT.

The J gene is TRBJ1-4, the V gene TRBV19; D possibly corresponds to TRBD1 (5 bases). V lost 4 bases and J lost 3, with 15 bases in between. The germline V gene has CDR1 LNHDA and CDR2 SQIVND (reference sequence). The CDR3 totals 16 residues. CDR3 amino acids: CASSTPGDASNEKLFF. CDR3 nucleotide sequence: TGTGCCAGTAGTACCCCGGGGGATGCATCTAATGAAAAACTGTTTTTT.

CDR3 sequence (DNA): TGCGCCAGCAGCTTGGGACTAGCGGGGGGGCTAGGCACAGATACGCAGTATTTT. Translation: CASSLGLAGGLGTDTQYF. J is TRBJ2-3 and V is TRBV5-1, with 14 nucleotides matching TRBD2. V was clipped by 0 bases and J by 1 base; unmatched bases: 4. CDR3 length: 18 amino acids. The V gene's germline CDR1 is SGHRS and CDR2 YFSETQ.

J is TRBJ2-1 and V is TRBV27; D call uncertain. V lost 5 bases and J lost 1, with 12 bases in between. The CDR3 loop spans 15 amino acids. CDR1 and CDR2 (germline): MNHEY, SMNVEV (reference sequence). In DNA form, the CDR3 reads TGTGCCAGCAGTCCCACCTGGGGTTCCTACAATGAGCAGTTCTTC. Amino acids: CASSPTWGSYNEQFF.

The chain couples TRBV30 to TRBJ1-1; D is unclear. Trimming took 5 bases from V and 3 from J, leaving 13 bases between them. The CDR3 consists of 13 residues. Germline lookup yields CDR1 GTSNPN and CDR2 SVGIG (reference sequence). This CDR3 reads CAWGWGSDTEAFF. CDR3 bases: TGTGCCTGGGGATGGGGAAGTGACACTGAAGCTTTCTTT.

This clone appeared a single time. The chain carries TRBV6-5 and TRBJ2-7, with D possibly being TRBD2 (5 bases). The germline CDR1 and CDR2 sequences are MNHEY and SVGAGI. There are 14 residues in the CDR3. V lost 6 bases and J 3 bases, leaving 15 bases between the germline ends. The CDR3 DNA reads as TGTGCCAGCAGAGAGACAAGAGGAGGCTACGAGCAGTACTTC. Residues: CASRETRGGYEQYF.

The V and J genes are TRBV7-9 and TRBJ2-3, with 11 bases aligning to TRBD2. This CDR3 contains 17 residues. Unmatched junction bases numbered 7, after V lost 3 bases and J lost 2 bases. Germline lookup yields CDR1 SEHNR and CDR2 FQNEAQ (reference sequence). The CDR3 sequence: CASSLIASGGITDTQYF. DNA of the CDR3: TGTGCCAGCAGCTTGATCGCTAGCGGGGGGATCACAGATACGCAGTATTTT. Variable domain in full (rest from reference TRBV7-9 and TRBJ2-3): DTGVSQNPRHKITKRGQNVTFRCDPISEHNRLYWYRQTLGQGPEFLTYFQNEAQLEKSRLLSDRFSAERPKGSFSTLEIQRTEQGDSAMYLCASSLIASGGITDTQYFGPGTRLTVL.

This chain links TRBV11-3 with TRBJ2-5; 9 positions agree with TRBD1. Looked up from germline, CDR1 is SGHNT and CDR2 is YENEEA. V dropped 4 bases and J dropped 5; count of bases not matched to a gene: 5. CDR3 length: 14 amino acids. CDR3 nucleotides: TGTGCCAGCAGCTCTACAGGGGGCGATGAGACCCAGTACTTC. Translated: CASSSTGGDETQYF.

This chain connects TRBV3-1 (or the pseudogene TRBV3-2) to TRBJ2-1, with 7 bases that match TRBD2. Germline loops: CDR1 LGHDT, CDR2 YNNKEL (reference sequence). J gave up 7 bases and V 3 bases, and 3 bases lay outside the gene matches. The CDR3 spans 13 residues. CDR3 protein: CASSHGEGNEQFF. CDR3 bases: TGTGCCAGCAGCCATGGGGAGGGGAATGAGCAGTTCTTC.

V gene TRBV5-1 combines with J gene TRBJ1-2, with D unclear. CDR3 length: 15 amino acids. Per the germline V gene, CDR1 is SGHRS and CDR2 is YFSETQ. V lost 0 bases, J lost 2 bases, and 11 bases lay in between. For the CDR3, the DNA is TGCGCCAGCAGCTTGGCCGGTCGACCGAACTATGGCTACACCTTC. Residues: CASSLAGRPNYGYTF.

The CDR3 DNA reads TGTGCCAGCAGTTTCTCGGACCCTGTTGAGGCGGCTTTCTTT. It is translated as CASSFSDPVEAAFF. This rearrangement joins TRBV2 to TRBJ1-1; D unclear. This CDR3 contains 14 residues. Germline V gene sequence: CDR1 SNHLY, CDR2 FYNNEI. V gave up 5 bases and J gave up 11 bases, with 21 bases separating them.

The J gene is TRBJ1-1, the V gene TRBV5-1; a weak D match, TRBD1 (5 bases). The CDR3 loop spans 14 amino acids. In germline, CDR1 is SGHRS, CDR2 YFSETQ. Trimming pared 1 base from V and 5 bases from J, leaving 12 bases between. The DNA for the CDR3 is TGCGCCAGCAGCTTGTCTCCAGGGCAGACTGAAGCTTTCTTT. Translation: CASSLSPGQTEAFF.

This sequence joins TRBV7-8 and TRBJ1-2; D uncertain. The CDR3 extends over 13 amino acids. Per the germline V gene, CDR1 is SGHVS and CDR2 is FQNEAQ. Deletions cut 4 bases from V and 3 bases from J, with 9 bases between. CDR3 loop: CASSYGQDYGYTF. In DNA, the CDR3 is TGTGCCAGCAGCTACGGCCAAGACTATGGCTACACCTTC.

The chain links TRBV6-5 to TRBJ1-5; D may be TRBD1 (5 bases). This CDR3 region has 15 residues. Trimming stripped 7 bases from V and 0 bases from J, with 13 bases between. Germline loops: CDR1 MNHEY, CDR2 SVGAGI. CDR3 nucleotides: TGTGCCAGCATAGGGACGGACTATAGCAATCAGCCCCAGCATTTT. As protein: CASIGTDYSNQPQHF.

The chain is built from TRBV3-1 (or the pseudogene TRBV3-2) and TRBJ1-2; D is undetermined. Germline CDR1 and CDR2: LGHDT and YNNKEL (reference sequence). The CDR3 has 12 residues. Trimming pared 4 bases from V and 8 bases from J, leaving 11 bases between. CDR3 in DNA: TGTGCCAGCAGCCCAGACGGGCGGGGCTACACCTTC. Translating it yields CASSPDGRGYTF.

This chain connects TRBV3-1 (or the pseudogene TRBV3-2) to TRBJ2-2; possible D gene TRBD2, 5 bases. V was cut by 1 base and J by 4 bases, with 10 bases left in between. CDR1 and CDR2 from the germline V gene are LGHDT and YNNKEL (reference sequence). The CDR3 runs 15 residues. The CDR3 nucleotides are TGTGCCAGCAGCCAAGCGGGGTTCGGCACCGGGGAGCTGTTTTTT. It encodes CASSQAGFGTGELFF.

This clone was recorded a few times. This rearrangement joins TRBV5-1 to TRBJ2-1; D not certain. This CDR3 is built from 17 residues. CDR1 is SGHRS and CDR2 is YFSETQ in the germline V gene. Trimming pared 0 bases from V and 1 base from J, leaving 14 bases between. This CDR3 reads CASSLGGFGVSYNEQFF. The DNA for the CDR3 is TGCGCCAGCAGCTTGGGGGGATTTGGAGTATCCTACAATGAGCAGTTCTTC.

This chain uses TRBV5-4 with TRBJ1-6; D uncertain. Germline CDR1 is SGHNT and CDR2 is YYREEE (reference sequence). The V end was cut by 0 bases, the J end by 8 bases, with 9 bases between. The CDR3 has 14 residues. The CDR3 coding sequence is TGTGCCAGCAGCTTGGGCCAGGCCGATTCACCCCTCCACTTT. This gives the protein CASSLGQADSPLHF. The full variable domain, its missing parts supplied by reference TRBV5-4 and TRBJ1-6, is ETGVTQSPTHLIKTRGQQVTLRCSSQSGHNTVSWYQQALGQGPQFIFQYYREEENGRGNFPPRFSGLQFPNYSSELNVNALELDDSALYLCASSLGQADSPLHFGNGTRLTVT.

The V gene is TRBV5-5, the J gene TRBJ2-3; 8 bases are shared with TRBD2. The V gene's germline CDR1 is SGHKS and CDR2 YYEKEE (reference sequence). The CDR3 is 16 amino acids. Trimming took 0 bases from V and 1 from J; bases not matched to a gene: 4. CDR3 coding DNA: TGTGCCAGCAGCTTGGTTTACGGGGGGGGCACAGATACGCAGTATTTT. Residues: CASSLVYGGGTDTQYF.

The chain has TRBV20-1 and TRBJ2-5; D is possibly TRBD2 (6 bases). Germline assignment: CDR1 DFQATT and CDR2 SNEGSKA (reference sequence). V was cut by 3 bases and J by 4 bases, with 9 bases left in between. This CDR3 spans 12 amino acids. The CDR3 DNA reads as TGCAGTGCTAGTGACGGGGGAGAGACCCAGTACTTC. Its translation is CSASDGGETQYF.

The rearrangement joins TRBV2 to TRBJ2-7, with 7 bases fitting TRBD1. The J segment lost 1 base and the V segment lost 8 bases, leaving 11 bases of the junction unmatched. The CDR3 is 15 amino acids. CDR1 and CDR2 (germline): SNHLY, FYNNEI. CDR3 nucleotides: TGTGCCAGCTACCCCCTAGGGACAGTATCCTACGAGCAGTACTTC. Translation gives CASYPLGTVSYEQYF.

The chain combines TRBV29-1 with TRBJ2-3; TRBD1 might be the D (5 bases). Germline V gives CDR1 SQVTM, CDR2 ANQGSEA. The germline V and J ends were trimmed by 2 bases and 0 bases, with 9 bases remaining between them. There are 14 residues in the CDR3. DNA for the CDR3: TGCAGCGTTGAAAGGGGAACTAGCACAGATACGCAGTATTTT. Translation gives CSVERGTSTDTQYF.

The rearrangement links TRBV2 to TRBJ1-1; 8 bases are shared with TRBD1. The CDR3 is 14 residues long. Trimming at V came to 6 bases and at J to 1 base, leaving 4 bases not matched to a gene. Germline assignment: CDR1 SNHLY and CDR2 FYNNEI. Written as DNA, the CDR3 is TGTGCCAGCAGCAAAGGACAGGGGAACACTGAAGCTTTCTTT. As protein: CASSKGQGNTEAFF. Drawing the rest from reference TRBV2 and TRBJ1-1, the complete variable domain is EPEVTQTPSHQVTQMGQEVILRCVPISNHLYFYWYRQILGQKVEFLVSFYNNEISEKSEIFDDQFSVERPDGSNFTLKIRSTKLEDSAMYFCASSKGQGNTEAFFGQGTRLTVV.

In DNA, the CDR3 is TGTGCCAGCAGTTACCGCGACAGGGGATACGAGCAGTACTTC. It yields the protein CASSYRDRGYEQYF. The rearrangement uses TRBV6-5 and TRBJ2-7; 8 nucleotides align to TRBD1. Germline loops: CDR1 MNHEY, CDR2 SVGAGI. The CDR3 runs 14 residues. V shed 2 bases, J shed 4 bases, and the junction held 4 bases outside the gene matches.

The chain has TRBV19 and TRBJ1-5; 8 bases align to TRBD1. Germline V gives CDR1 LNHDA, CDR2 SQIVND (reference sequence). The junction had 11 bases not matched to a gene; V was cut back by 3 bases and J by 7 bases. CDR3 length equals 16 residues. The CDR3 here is CASSILRSQGAQPQHF. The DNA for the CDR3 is TGTGCCAGTAGTATCCTACGTTCGCAGGGGGCCCAGCCCCAGCATTTT.

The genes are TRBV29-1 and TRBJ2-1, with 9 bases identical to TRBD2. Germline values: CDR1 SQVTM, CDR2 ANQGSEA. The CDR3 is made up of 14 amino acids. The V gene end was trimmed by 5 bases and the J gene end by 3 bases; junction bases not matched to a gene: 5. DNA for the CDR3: TGCAGCGTTTGGGCGGGGGGGATCTACAATGAGCAGTTCTTC. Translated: CSVWAGGIYNEQFF.

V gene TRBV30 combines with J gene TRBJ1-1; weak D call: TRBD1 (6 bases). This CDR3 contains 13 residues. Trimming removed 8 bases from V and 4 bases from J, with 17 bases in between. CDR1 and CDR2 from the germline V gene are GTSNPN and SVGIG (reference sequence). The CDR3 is CALVGGRVTEAFF. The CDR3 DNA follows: TGTGCCCTGGTGGGGGGCCGGGTCACTGAAGCTTTCTTT.